This is a list of T cell receptor beta chains from one sample in a study of shared clonotypes between healthy human individuals. The repertoire was sequenced with immunoSEQ multiplex PCR; TCRdb's copy has only in-frame clones and lacks some. The sample consists of about 2.1 million clones, just over 90% of them appearing once. Sequencing input: naive CD8+ T cells from PBMCs. The receptors come from a man younger than 35 in good health. Some clones in this sample may be carry-over from other donors' samples. Each CDR3 is given with its conserved first and last residue. The D gene is left open where the match is weak. Rows give clone size only sometimes, using once, few, many, or a class for an expanded clone.

V gene: TRBV25-1; D gene: -; J gene: TRBJ2-7; clone size: -; CDR3 protein: CASRGTTWYEQYF; CDR3 DNA: TGTGCCAGCAGGGGGACCACATGGTACGAGCAGTACTTC
V gene: TRBV27; D gene: TRBD1; J gene: TRBJ2-7; clone size: -; CDR3 protein: CASRTRDRPYEQYF; CDR3 DNA: TGTGCCAGCAGAACCCGGGACAGACCCTACGAGCAGTACTTC
V gene: TRBV7-6; D gene: -; J gene: TRBJ2-2; clone size: once; CDR3 protein: CASSLVFRVDTGELFF; CDR3 DNA: TGTGCCAGCAGCTTAGTTTTCAGGGTGGACACCGGGGAGCTGTTTTTT
V gene: TRBV28; D gene: -; J gene: TRBJ2-7; clone size: -; CDR3 protein: CASSNAGTTYEQYF; CDR3 DNA: TGTGCCAGCAGTAACGCAGGGACCACCTACGAGCAGTACTTC
V gene: TRBV19; D gene: -; J gene: TRBJ2-7; clone size: -; CDR3 protein: CASLEGMGSPHSEQYF; CDR3 DNA: TGTGCCAGTTTGGAAGGCATGGGCTCCCCCCATAGCGAGCAGTACTTC
V gene: TRBV6-5; D gene: -; J gene: TRBJ1-5; clone size: once; CDR3 protein: CASSYGRAGQPQHF; CDR3 DNA: TGTGCCAGCAGTTACGGCAGGGCGGGTCAGCCCCAGCATTTT
V gene: TRBV27; D gene: -; J gene: TRBJ2-7; clone size: -; CDR3 protein: CASSLSFLTNEQYF; CDR3 DNA: TGTGCCAGCAGTTTATCGTTTCTGACGAACGAGCAGTACTTC
V gene: TRBV7-7; D gene: -; J gene: TRBJ2-1; clone size: -; CDR3 protein: CASSAGPDAYSYNEQFF; CDR3 DNA: TGTGCCAGCAGCGCGGGGCCGGACGCGTATTCCTACAATGAGCAGTTCTTC
V gene: TRBV7-9; D gene: -; J gene: TRBJ1-2; clone size: -; CDR3 protein: CASSPVGREGIYGYTF; CDR3 DNA: TGTGCCAGCAGCCCCGTCGGAAGGGAAGGAATCTATGGCTACACCTTC
V gene: TRBV7-9; D gene: -; J gene: TRBJ1-6; clone size: once; CDR3 protein: CASSQKDRLSPLHF; CDR3 DNA: TGTGCCAGCAGCCAAAAAGACAGACTTTCACCCCTCCACTTT
V gene: TRBV29-1; D gene: TRBD2; J gene: TRBJ2-3; clone size: -; CDR3 protein: CSESAGDHTQYF; CDR3 DNA: TGCAGCGAGTCGGCGGGAGACCATACGCAGTATTTT
V gene: TRBV28; D gene: TRBD1; J gene: TRBJ1-4; clone size: -; CDR3 protein: CASSPLDREEEKLFF; CDR3 DNA: TGTGCCAGCAGTCCGTTAGACAGGGAAGAAGAAAAACTGTTTTTT
V gene: TRBV9; D gene: TRBD1; J gene: TRBJ2-7; clone size: -; CDR3 protein: CASSDGQGYEQYF; CDR3 DNA: TGTGCCAGCAGTGATGGACAGGGCTACGAGCAGTACTTC
V gene: TRBV28; D gene: TRBD1; J gene: TRBJ1-1; clone size: -; CDR3 protein: CASSPLGTGVFNTEAFF; CDR3 DNA: TGTGCCAGCAGCCCCCTTGGGACAGGGGTTTTCAACACTGAAGCTTTCTTT
V gene: TRBV7-9; D gene: -; J gene: TRBJ2-1; clone size: -; CDR3 protein: CASSPIWVRSYNEQFF; CDR3 DNA: TGTGCCAGCAGCCCTATTTGGGTGAGGTCCTACAATGAGCAGTTCTTC